The subject of this entry is one T cell receptor (beta chain). The antigen is not known. Researchers isolated at least 6.5 million PBMCs per sample. For the second PCR, which ran for roughly 7 to 11 cycles, a sample-barcoded 5' primer and a J-beta primer mix were used. TCRdb reprocessed the 5' RACE reads with MiXCR, giving one entry per CDR3 protein. The data hold 1.5 million to 2 million distinct CDR3 sequences, with approximately 50% observed a single time. This entry is derived from a study of blood T cells in healthy people across ages. Study-wide results and caveats: Conclusively comparing naive with antigen-experienced cells was impossible with unsorted PBMCs. Donor CMV status, an unknown factor, possibly confounded changes in expanded clonotypes. With age, beta diversity per million T cells declined roughly linearly, significantly by approximately 40.

V lost 0 bases, J lost 1 base, and 2 bases stayed unmatched. The length of the CDR3 is 16 residues. Germline assignment: CDR1 KGHSH and CDR2 LQKENI. What was sequenced was blood. The chain is built from TRBV18 and TRBJ2-1; 8 nucleotides align to TRBD2. This TCR came from a woman in her thirties or forties in good health. The CDR3 DNA reads TGTGCCAGCTCACCACCGCCGGGGGGGTCCTACAATGAGCAGTTCTTC. It codes for CASSPPPGGSYNEQFF.